This entry lists 17 T cell receptor beta chains sequenced from one sample in a study of spatial heterogeneity in lung cancer. The time point: sample taken at primary tumor resection. These TCRs' antigens remain unknown. TCRdb reanalysed the 5' RACE reads using MiXCR and keeps one entry per CDR3 protein. The table records 18,000 or so distinct CDR3 sequences, 4.5% to 7% of them present only once. Study-level results: One measure, the expanded intratumoral alpha and beta TCR count, tracked tumor mutation counts.

Sequenced here: lung tumor tissue, sampled at surgery. These receptors all stem from a female donor with early-stage non-small cell lung cancer.

V usage is TRBV7-2 and J usage is TRBJ2-7; possibly TRBD1 for D (5 bases). V lost 1 base to trimming and J lost 6 bases, with 16 bases between them. Germline V CDR1 and CDR2: SGHTA, FQGNSA. The CDR3 has 15 amino acids. The CDR3 region is CASSLEGQGVSEQYF. The CDR3 DNA sequence: TGTGCCAGCAGCTTAGAGGGGCAGGGTGTGAGCGAGCAGTACTTC.

This clonotype has a handful of counts. The chain is built from TRBV11-2 and TRBJ2-3; D might be TRBD2 (6 bases). V was shortened by 5 bases and J by 5 bases, with 17 bases between the two germline ends. Germline assignment: CDR1 SGHAT and CDR2 FQNNGV. The length of the CDR3 is 15 residues. The CDR3 nucleotides are TGTGCCAGCAGCCCGAAGGCGGGACTGAGAGATACGCAGTATTTT. It yields the protein CASSPKAGLRDTQYF.

The chain employs TRBV5-1 and TRBJ2-2; perhaps D is TRBD1 or TRBD2 (5 bases each). The germline V gene encodes CDR1 SGHRS and CDR2 YFSETQ. The germline V and J ends were trimmed by 1 base and 7 bases, with 20 bases remaining between them. The CDR3 covers 17 residues. In DNA, the CDR3 is TGCGCCAGCAGCTTGCGGGAAGCAGGGAGCAGCGGCGGGGAGCTGTTTTTT. This translates into CASSLREAGSSGGELFF. Using reference TRBV5-1 and TRBJ2-2 for the parts outside the CDR3, the full variable domain is KAGVTQTPRYLIKTRGQQVTLSCSPISGHRSVSWYQQTPGQGLQFLFEYFSETQRNKGNFPGRFSGRQFSNSRSEMNVSTLELGDSALYLCASSLREAGSSGGELFFGEGSRLTVL.

This clonotype was seen at least ten times. The chain employs TRBV11-2 and TRBJ1-2; D may be TRBD1 (6 bases). V shed 4 bases and J shed 4 bases, with 10 bases lying between them. This CDR3 region has 13 residues. CDR1 is SGHAT and CDR2 is FQNNGV in the germline V gene. The CDR3 sequence: CASSSTGPYGYTF. The CDR3 DNA is TGTGCCAGCAGCTCGACAGGACCCTATGGCTACACCTTC.

CDR3 protein: CASSLLAGGQETQYF. The CDR3 region has the DNA TGCGCCAGCAGCTTGCTAGCGGGAGGCCAAGAGACCCAGTACTTC. The chain has TRBV5-1 and TRBJ2-5; 11 nucleotides line up with TRBD2. V trimming: 1 base; J trimming: 1 base; junction bases outside the gene matches: 0. CDR3 length: 15 amino acids. Per germline, CDR1 SGHRS and CDR2 YFSETQ.

On this clonotype itself: This may arise from a read error, as a much more abundant clone is one base away. The rearrangement uses TRBV21-1 and TRBJ2-7; the D call of TRBD1 is as the table states it, not checked on the DNA. TRBV21-1 is listed as a pseudogene. CDR3 length: 13 amino acids. DNA of the CDR3: TGTGCCAGCAGCAAGGGGCGACCCTACGCGCAGTACTTC. Its translation is CASSKGRPYAQYF.

For this clonotype: Possible read error: a much larger clone is one base away. The chain joins TRBV7-9 to TRBJ2-5; 7 bases are shared with TRBD2. Germline-derived CDR1 and CDR2 are SEHNR and FQNEAQ (reference sequence). The CDR3 contains 13 residues. CDR3 sequence: CDSGVWASETQYF. In DNA form, the CDR3 reads TGTGACAGCGGGGTGTGGGCCTCAGAGACCCAGTACTTC. Combining the CDR3 with reference TRBV7-9 and TRBJ2-5 gives the whole variable domain DTGVSQNPRHKITKRGQNVTFRCDPISEHNRLYWYRQTLGQGPEFLTYFQNEAQLEKSRLLSDRFSAERPKGSFSTLEIQRTEQGDSAMYLCDSGVWASETQYFGPGTRLLVL.

This chain joins TRBV19 and TRBJ2-7; TRBD2 aligns across 7 bases. This CDR3 is built from 13 residues. The germline CDR1 and CDR2 sequences are LNHDA and SQIVND (reference sequence). Trimming cost V 5 bases and J 3 bases; bases outside gene matches: 4. In DNA, the CDR3 is TGTGCCAGTAGTTACAGGACTAGCTACGAGCAGTACTTC. It translates to CASSYRTSYEQYF.

This clonotype was observed at least ten times. This rearrangement joins TRBV4-1 to TRBJ1-4; D ambiguous. There are 16 residues in the CDR3. V was shortened by 1 base and J by 2 bases, with 11 bases between the two germline ends. The germline V gene encodes CDR1 MGHRA and CDR2 YSYEKL. The CDR3 sequence: CASSQGSGSTNEKLFF. In DNA form, the CDR3 reads TGCGCCAGCAGCCAAGGGTCGGGGTCCACTAATGAAAAACTGTTTTTT.

In this sample, this clonotype is medium-sized. The rearrangement uses TRBV10-3 and TRBJ1-1; weak D call: TRBD1 (5 bases). Trimming removed 8 bases from V and 6 bases from J, with 16 bases in between. Germline CDR1 is ENHRY and CDR2 is SYGVKD. This CDR3 has 13 amino acids. CDR3 sequence: CAISAGFEAEAFF. The CDR3 bases are TGTGCCATCTCCGCAGGGTTCGAGGCTGAAGCTTTCTTT.

This clonotype was seen many times. The chain joins TRBV14 to TRBJ2-3, with 11 bases aligning to TRBD2. This CDR3 is built from 16 residues. The germline CDR1 and CDR2 sequences are SGHDN and FVKESK. The J segment lost 6 bases and the V segment lost 3 bases, leaving 8 bases of the junction unmatched. The CDR3 nucleotides read TGTGCCAGCAGCCAGATCCTAGCGGGAGGTCGTGATACGCAGTATTTT. It yields the protein CASSQILAGGRDTQYF.

Notes on this clonotype: This may stem from a read error, because a much larger clone lies one nucleotide away. The V gene is TRBV12-3 or TRBV12-4, the J gene TRBJ2-7; 11 bases map to TRBD2. CDR3 length: 15 residues. CDR3 DNA sequence: TGTGCCAACAGTCCATATAGCGGGAGGGAAGAAGAGCAGTACTTC. It yields the protein CANSPYSGREEEQYF.

This clonotype showed up many times. J is TRBJ2-1 and V is TRBV25-1, with no clear D. Trimming left V 10 bases short and J 7 bases short, with 26 bases between. CDR1 is MGHDK and CDR2 is SYGVNS in the germline V gene. The CDR3 has 16 residues. The CDR3 loop is CATRSDGRWVVNEQFF. In DNA, the CDR3 is TGTGCCACCAGATCGGACGGAAGGTGGGTCGTGAATGAGCAGTTCTTC. Full variable domain (missing parts from reference TRBV25-1 and TRBJ2-1): EADIYQTPRYLVIGTGKKITLECSQTMGHDKMYWYQQDPGMELHLIHYSYGVNSTEKGDLSSESTVSRIRTEHFPLTLESARPSHTSQYLCATRSDGRWVVNEQFFGPGTRLTVL.

This clonotype was seen more than once but under ten times. The chain employs TRBV7-9 and TRBJ2-7; 8 bases match TRBD1. Trimming removed 5 bases from V and 0 bases from J; junction bases left unmatched: 12. The CDR3 is 17 amino acids. Germline V gene data show CDR1 as SEHNR and CDR2 as FQNEAQ (reference sequence). The CDR3 DNA sequence: TGTGCCAGCAGCCTCAAAATGACAGGGGCCGACTCCTACGAGCAGTACTTC. Protein: CASSLKMTGADSYEQYF.

V and J are TRBV29-1 and TRBJ2-1, with D unresolved. Trimming removed 2 bases at V and 5 bases at J, with 7 bases between. The germline gives CDR1 SQVTM, CDR2 ANQGSEA. The CDR3 contains 12 residues. The CDR3 bases are TGCAGCGTTGAACGTAGGGACAATGAGCAGTTCTTC. Translated, it gives CSVERRDNEQFF.

There are many counts of this clonotype. The chain is built from TRBV29-1 and TRBJ1-2; 9 positions match TRBD1. This CDR3 is built from 13 residues. V lost 6 bases and J lost 1; bases outside the gene matches: 3. From germline, CDR1 is SQVTM and CDR2 ANQGSEA. CDR3 bases: TGCAGCGTGGGACAGGGTCTTAACTATGGCTACACCTTC. This translates into CSVGQGLNYGYTF. The whole variable domain, filled in from reference TRBV29-1 and TRBJ1-2, reads SAVISQKPSRDICQRGTSLTIQCQVDSQVTMMFWYRQQPGQSLTLIATANQGSEATYESGFVIDKFPISRPNLTFSTLTVSNMSPEDSSIYLCSVGQGLNYGYTFGSGTRLTVV.

The sample holds a few counts of this clonotype. The chain recombines TRBV2 with TRBJ1-5; TRBD1 agrees at 7 bases. Germline V lookup: CDR1 SNHLY, CDR2 FYNNEI. The V segment lost 2 bases and the J segment 5 bases; nucleotides outside the gene matches: 3. The CDR3 totals 14 residues. The CDR3 loop reads CASSEQGGDQPQHF. CDR3 in DNA: TGTGCCAGCAGTGAACAGGGGGGGGATCAGCCCCAGCATTTT.